Shown below are 2 T cell receptor beta chains from a single sample sequenced in a study of T cells in Graves' hyperthyroidism and ophthalmopathy. It was RNA transcripts that yielded the amplified TCR beta CDR3 regions. The HTBI primer set served for first-round RT-PCR of the TCR CDR3. TCRdb re-derived calls from the multiplex PCR reads in MiXCR, one entry per CDR3 protein. The sample records around 690,000 distinct CDR3 sequences, less than 25% being singletons. Specimen: blood. Receptors originate from a man between 25 and 39 years old with Graves' ophthalmopathy.

This clonotype has just a few counts. This chain uses TRBV14 with TRBJ2-7; the match to TRBD2 covers 9 bases. The CDR3 extends over 18 amino acids. The junction had 9 bases not matched to a gene; V was cut back by 0 bases and J by 0 bases. Germline CDR1 and CDR2: SGHDN and FVKESK. The chain's CDR3 is CASSQEILAGTNSYEQYF. CDR3 nucleotides: TGTGCCAGCAGCCAAGAAATCCTAGCGGGAACGAACTCCTACGAGCAGTACTTC.

This clonotype was picked up many times. The V call is TRBV6-1, the J call TRBJ2-3; 7 bases are a match to TRBD2. The CDR3 is 14 residues long. Unmatched junction bases numbered 7, after V lost 4 bases and J lost 6 bases. CDR1 MNHNS and CDR2 SASEGT come from the germline V gene. The CDR3 here is CASSGSGAGDTQYF. CDR3 DNA sequence: TGTGCCAGCAGTGGAAGCGGGGCAGGGGATACGCAGTATTTT.